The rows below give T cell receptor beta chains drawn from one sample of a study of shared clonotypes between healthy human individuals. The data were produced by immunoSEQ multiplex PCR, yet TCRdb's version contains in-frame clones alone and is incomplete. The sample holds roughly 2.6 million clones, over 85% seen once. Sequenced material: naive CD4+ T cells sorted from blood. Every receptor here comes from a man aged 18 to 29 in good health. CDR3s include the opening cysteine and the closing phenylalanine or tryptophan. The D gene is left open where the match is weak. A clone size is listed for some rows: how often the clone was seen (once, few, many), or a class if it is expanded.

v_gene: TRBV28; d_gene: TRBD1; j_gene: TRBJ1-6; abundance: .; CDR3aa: CASSLAGQGRSPLHF; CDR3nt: TGTGCCAGCAGCCTAGCAGGACAGGGTCGATCACCCCTCCACTTT
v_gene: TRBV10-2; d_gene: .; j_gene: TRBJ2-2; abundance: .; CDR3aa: CASSDPGAGNTGELFF; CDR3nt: TGCGCCAGCAGTGACCCGGGGGCAGGGAACACCGGGGAGCTGTTTTTT
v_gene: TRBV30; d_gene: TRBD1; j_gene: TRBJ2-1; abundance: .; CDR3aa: CAWSRQGLDEQFF; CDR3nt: TGTGCCTGGAGTAGACAGGGCCTGGATGAGCAGTTCTTC
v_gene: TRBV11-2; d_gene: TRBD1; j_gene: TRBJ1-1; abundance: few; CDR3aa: CASSLVPGGWNTEAFF; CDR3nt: TGTGCCAGCAGCTTAGTACCAGGGGGCTGGAACACTGAAGCTTTCTTT
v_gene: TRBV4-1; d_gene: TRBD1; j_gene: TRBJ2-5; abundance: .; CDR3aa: CASSRPDRDQETQYF; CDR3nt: TGCGCCAGCAGCCGACCGGACAGGGACCAAGAGACCCAGTACTTC
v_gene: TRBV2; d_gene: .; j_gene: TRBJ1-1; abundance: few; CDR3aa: CASSVITEAFF; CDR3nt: TGTGCCAGCAGTGTTATCACTGAAGCTTTCTTT
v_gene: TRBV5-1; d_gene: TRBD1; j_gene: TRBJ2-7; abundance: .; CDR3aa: CASSFRTGTGGYEQYF; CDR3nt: TGCGCCAGCAGCTTTCGAACCGGGACAGGGGGCTACGAGCAGTACTTC
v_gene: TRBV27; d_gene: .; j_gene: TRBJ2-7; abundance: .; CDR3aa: CASSLMGTASSYEQYF; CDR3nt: TGTGCCAGCAGTTTAATGGGGACTGCGAGCTCCTACGAGCAGTACTTC
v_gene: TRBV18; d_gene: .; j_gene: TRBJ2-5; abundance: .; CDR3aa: CASSYFRGKETQYF; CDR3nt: TGTGCCAGCTCATACTTCAGGGGTAAAGAGACCCAGTACTTC
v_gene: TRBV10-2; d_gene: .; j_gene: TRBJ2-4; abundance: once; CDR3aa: CASSLVDIQYF; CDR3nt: TGCGCCAGCAGCCTCGTGGACATTCAGTACTTC
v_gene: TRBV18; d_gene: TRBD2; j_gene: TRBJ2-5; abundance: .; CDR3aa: CASSLQGLAGGETQYF; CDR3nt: TGTGCCAGCTCACTACAGGGACTAGCGGGAGGAGAGACCCAGTACTTC
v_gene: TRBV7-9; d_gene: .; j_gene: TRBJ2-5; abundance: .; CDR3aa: CASSQPPKETQYF; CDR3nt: TGTGCCAGCAGCCAGCCCCCCAAAGAGACCCAGTACTTC
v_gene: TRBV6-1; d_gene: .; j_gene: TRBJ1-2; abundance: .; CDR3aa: CASSQGNSVYGYTF; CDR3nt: TGTGCCAGCAGCCAGGGTAATTCGGTCTATGGCTACACCTTC
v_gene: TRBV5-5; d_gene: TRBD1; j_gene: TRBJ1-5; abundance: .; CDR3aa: CASSFGTAYSNQPQHF; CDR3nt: TGTGCCAGCAGCTTCGGGACAGCATATAGCAATCAGCCCCAGCATTTT
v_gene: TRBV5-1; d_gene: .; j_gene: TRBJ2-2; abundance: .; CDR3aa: CASSFLRGMTGELFF; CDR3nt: TGCGCCAGCAGCTTCCTGCGGGGTATGACCGGGGAGCTGTTTTTT
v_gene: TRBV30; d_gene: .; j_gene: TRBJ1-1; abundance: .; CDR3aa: CAWSGSLDTEAFF; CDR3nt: TGTGCCTGGAGTGGCAGCTTGGACACTGAAGCTTTCTTT
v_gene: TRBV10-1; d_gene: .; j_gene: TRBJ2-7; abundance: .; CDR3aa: CASSSRPPRVSQRCEQYF; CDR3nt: TGCGCCAGCAGCTCCCGCCCGCCTAGGGTATCCCAAAGGTGCGAGCAGTACTTC
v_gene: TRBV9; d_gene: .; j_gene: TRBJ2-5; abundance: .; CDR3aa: CASSPQGGGAAETQYF; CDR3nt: TGTGCCAGCAGCCCTCAGGGAGGGGGAGCTGCCGAGACCCAGTACTTC